This T cell receptor (beta chain) was found in a study of T cell responses to AZD1222 COVID-19 vaccine. TCRdb keeps only in-frame clones here, not all; method: immunoSEQ multiplex PCR. The sample lists approximately 150,000 clones; around 94% were seen once. CDR3 length: 17 amino acids. V lost 0 bases and J lost 7, with 21 bases in between. Germline CDR1 is KGHSH and CDR2 is LQKENI. The analysis combined second doses at about 4 or about 12 weeks. Study-wide points: Clonal diversity was possibly underestimated, and white British individuals and females predominated among donors. Only after the peak T cell response were repertoires sampled. There were vaccine-associated CD4 TCRs across spike, dominant at 160-218 and 743-854.

Details on this clone: Its antigen is undetermined.

The V call is TRBV18, the J call TRBJ1-2, with D possibly TRBD1 on 5 matching bases. Material: peripheral blood, obtained 28 days after the second AZD1222 dose. The clonotype originates from an adult who received the AZD1222 COVID-19 vaccine. This CDR3 reads CASSPPIRGLSSGGYTF. As DNA, the CDR3 is TGTGCCAGCTCACCACCGATTAGGGGACTAAGTAGTGGTGGCTACACCTTC.